This TCR beta chain originates from a study of blood T cell repertoires in COVID-19. Study in general: COVID-19 samples collected from the United States, Italy and Spain covered acute and convalescent phases. From T cells, B-cell-depleted T cells, or PBMCs came the material, which was cDNA or gDNA.

This clone was detected once. TCRdb's copy holds only in-frame clones and misses some; the assay was immunoSEQ multiplex PCR. The sample lists approximately 160,000 clones, 70% to 90% occurring once. The specimen was PBMCs or T cells enriched from blood (not recorded which). This receptor was taken from a man aged 35-49 years who had recovered from COVID-19.

The CDR3 region is CASSFTGKGSEAFF. Here the CDR3 DNA reads TGTGCCAGCAGCTTTACAGGGAAGGGCTCTGAAGCTTTCTTT. This chain links TRBV7-3 with TRBJ1-1; D is perhaps TRBD1 (6 bases). Germline assignment: CDR1 SGHTA and CDR2 FQGTGA. The CDR3 contains 14 residues. V was pared by 3 bases and J by 6 bases, with 14 bases between. Together with reference TRBV7-3 and TRBJ1-1, the CDR3 gives the full variable domain: GAGVSQTPSNKVTEKGKYVELRCDPISGHTALYWYRQSLGQGPEFLIYFQGTGAADDSGLPNDRFFAVRPEGSVSTLKIQRTERGDSAVYLCASSFTGKGSEAFFGQGTRLTVV.